This T cell receptor (beta chain) was recovered during a study of blood T cell repertoires in COVID-19. CDR3 length: 12 amino acids. Germline lookup yields CDR1 MNHEY and CDR2 SVGEGT. V was trimmed by 5 bases and J by 0 bases, leaving 5 bases between them. TCRdb's table, derived via immunoSEQ multiplex PCR, lists solely in-frame clones and lacks some. The sample shows around 700,000 clones, approximately 90% of them seen only once. With regard to this clone: The same CDR3 is also encoded by other DNA sequences in this sample.

The source material was peripheral blood. The V call is TRBV6-2 or TRBV6-3, the J call TRBJ2-7; D is uncertain. The clonotype originates from a woman between 18 and 30 years old with acute or convalescent COVID-19. CDR3 coding DNA: TGTGCCAGCAGTCTCAGCTCCTACGAGCAGTACTTC. Amino acid sequence: CASSLSSYEQYF.